Below, 28 T cell receptor beta chains from the same sample are listed, as sequenced in a study of blood T cell repertoires in COVID-19. TCRdb's table, derived via immunoSEQ multiplex PCR, lists solely in-frame clones and lacks some. The sample has 60,000 to 85,000 clones; 91% are singletons. Sequences were obtained from peripheral blood. The receptors here all came from a man aged 35-49 years with COVID-19, enrolled during active disease.

The sample holds one count of this clone. The chain has TRBV19 and TRBJ2-5; maybe TRBD2 (6 bases). V was trimmed by 5 bases and J by 2 bases, leaving 18 bases between them. The CDR3 totals 16 residues. Germline V gene lookup returns CDR1 LNHDA and CDR2 SQIVND (reference sequence). The CDR3 reads CASSAYPGTLQETQYF. CDR3 in DNA: TGTGCCAGTAGTGCTTACCCAGGGACTCTACAAGAGACCCAGTACTTC.

The chain is built from TRBV5-4 and TRBJ1-1, with 12 bases identical to TRBD1. The CDR3 covers 16 residues. The ends lost 4 bases at V and 4 bases at J; junction bases unmatched: 8. Per germline, CDR1 SGHNT and CDR2 YYREEE (reference sequence). Here the CDR3 DNA reads TGTGCCAGCAGCGGGGGACAGGGGGCAATTATCACTGAAGCTTTCTTT. Protein sequence: CASSGGQGAIITEAFF.

The V and J genes are TRBV7-9 and TRBJ2-2, with D possibly matching TRBD2 (5 bases). Germline V gene data show CDR1 as SEHNR and CDR2 as FQNEAQ (reference sequence). The length of the CDR3 is 13 residues. Trimming took off 7 bases at V and 6 bases at J, with 12 bases between the two ends. CDR3: CASTLRVSGELFF. The CDR3, as DNA: TGTGCCAGCACCCTGAGGGTGTCCGGGGAGCTGTTTTTT.

This sequence joins TRBV7-7 and TRBJ2-5, with a weak D call TRBD2 (7 bases). V lost 5 bases and J lost 4, with 14 bases in between. The CDR3 is 14 amino acids. The V gene's germline CDR1 is SSHAT and CDR2 FNYEAQ (reference sequence). CDR3 amino acids: CASSPGLGGETQYF. CDR3 DNA: TGTGCCAGCAGCCCCGGACTAGGGGGAGAGACCCAGTACTTC.

The V and J genes are TRBV6-5 and TRBJ1-5, with 7 positions matching TRBD1. Germline V gene lookup returns CDR1 MNHEY and CDR2 SVGAGI. The junction had 3 bases not matched to a gene; V was cut back by 4 bases and J by 6 bases. This CDR3 is built from 13 residues. This CDR3 is CASSLRQGQPQHF. The DNA for the CDR3 is TGTGCCAGCAGTTTGCGACAGGGTCAGCCCCAGCATTTT.

The CDR3 DNA reads TGTGCCTGGAGTCTGGGTCAGGGGTCCTACAATGAGCAGTTCTTC. Its protein is CAWSLGQGSYNEQFF. This chain uses TRBV30 with TRBJ2-1; D might be TRBD1 (6 bases). Germline loops: CDR1 GTSNPN, CDR2 SVGIG (reference sequence). The V end lost 2 bases, the J end lost 1 base, and 12 bases lay between the germline ends. The CDR3 spans 15 residues. Filled out from reference TRBV30 and TRBJ2-1, the complete variable domain reads SQTIHQWPATLVQPVGSPLSLECTVEGTSNPNLYWYRQAAGRGLQLLFYSVGIGQISSEVPQNLSASRPQDRQFILSSKKLLLSDSGFYLCAWSLGQGSYNEQFFGPGTRLTVL.

V usage is TRBV24-1 and J usage is TRBJ2-1; 11 positions match TRBD2. The CDR3 covers 15 residues. Germline-derived CDR1 and CDR2 are KGHDR and SFDVKD. Trimming took 3 bases from V and 5 from J; bases not matched to a gene: 2. This CDR3 is CATSDLAGGNNEQFF. CDR3 sequence (DNA): TGTGCCACCAGTGATCTAGCGGGGGGCAACAATGAGCAGTTCTTC.

The chain uses TRBV5-6 and TRBJ1-1, with D perhaps matching TRBD1 (6 bases). The CDR3 contains 13 residues. From germline, CDR1 is SGHDT and CDR2 YYEEEE. V lost 0 bases and J 5 bases, leaving 8 bases between the germline ends. The CDR3 region is CASSLATGTEAFF. DNA for the CDR3: TGTGCCAGCAGCTTGGCGACAGGTACTGAAGCTTTCTTT. The complete variable domain, with remaining parts taken from reference TRBV5-6 and TRBJ1-1, reads DAGVTQSPTHLIKTRGQQVTLRCSPKSGHDTVSWYQQALGQGPQFIFQYYEEEERQRGNFPDRFSGHQFPNYSSELNVNALLLGDSALYLCASSLATGTEAFFGQGTRLTVV.

The rearrangement joins TRBV19 to TRBJ1-2; 8 nucleotides agree with TRBD1. Trimming cost V 4 bases and J 3 bases; bases outside gene matches: 4. Per germline, CDR1 LNHDA and CDR2 SQIVND (reference sequence). CDR3 length equals 14 residues. CDR3 sequence (DNA): TGTGCCAGTAGTAGACAGGGGAGGGACTATGGCTACACCTTC. Its translation: CASSRQGRDYGYTF.

The chain carries TRBV9 and TRBJ1-2, with D perhaps TRBD1 (6 bases). CDR3 size: 13 residues. CDR1 and CDR2 (germline): SGDLS, YYNGEE. Deletions cut 2 bases from V and 8 bases from J, with 13 bases between. The CDR3 sequence: CASSVGDKWGYTF. The CDR3 region has the DNA TGTGCCAGCAGCGTCGGGGACAAATGGGGCTACACCTTC.

The genes are TRBV6-1 and TRBJ1-2, with D perhaps TRBD1 (6 bases). The germline V gene encodes CDR1 MNHNS and CDR2 SASEGT. V lost 1 base to trimming and J lost 3 bases, with 12 bases between them. CDR3 length equals 15 residues. CDR3: CASSEEGRGDYGYTF. CDR3 in DNA: TGTGCCAGCAGTGAAGAGGGCAGGGGCGACTATGGCTACACCTTC.

Only a few counts were recorded for this clone. This chain uses TRBV11-2 with TRBJ1-3; no reliable D call. With 1 base removed from V and 0 bases from J, the gap between germline ends came to 19 bases. Germline V lookup: CDR1 SGHAT, CDR2 FQNNGV. This CDR3 contains 19 residues. This CDR3 reads CASSLGAQIGLPSGNTIYF. The CDR3 nucleotides are TGTGCCAGCAGCTTAGGGGCACAAATCGGACTGCCCTCTGGAAACACCATATATTTT.

V and J are TRBV5-4 and TRBJ2-7; 9 nucleotides align to TRBD1. From germline, CDR1 is SGHNT and CDR2 YYREEE (reference sequence). The ends lost 5 bases at V and 5 bases at J; junction bases unmatched: 8. The CDR3 has 14 residues. CDR3 sequence (DNA): TGTGCCAGCAGGGTTGACAGGGGGTCCCACGAGCAGTACTTC. Its protein product is CASRVDRGSHEQYF.

This chain joins TRBV7-9 and TRBJ2-7, with a tentative D call TRBD1 (6 bases). The length of the CDR3 is 13 residues. Germline values: CDR1 SEHNR, CDR2 FQNEAQ (reference sequence). V lost 1 base to trimming and J lost 4 bases, with 8 bases between them. In DNA form, the CDR3 reads TGTGCCAGCAGCTTAGTAGGGGGTTACGAGCAGTACTTC. Translating it yields CASSLVGGYEQYF.

The chain links TRBV6-5 to TRBJ1-2; 8 bases fit TRBD1. After removal of 6 bases from V and 2 bases from J, the junction contained 8 bases not matched to a gene. This CDR3 is built from 15 residues. CDR1 is MNHEY and CDR2 is SVGAGI in the germline V gene. Here the CDR3 DNA reads TGTGCCAGCAGCCCGCAAGGGGACAGGAACTATGGCTACACCTTC. Its translation is CASSPQGDRNYGYTF.

The V gene is TRBV6-5, the J gene TRBJ1-4; no definite D call. V was cut by 2 bases and J by 8 bases, with 15 bases left in between. From germline, CDR1 is MNHEY and CDR2 SVGAGI. The CDR3 consists of 15 residues. This CDR3 is CASSYVGQATEKLFF. The CDR3 DNA is TGTGCCAGCAGTTACGTCGGCCAGGCCACCGAAAAACTGTTTTTT.

The V call is TRBV9, the J call TRBJ2-7; 7 bases fit TRBD2. Looked up from germline, CDR1 is SGDLS and CDR2 is YYNGEE. Unmatched junction bases numbered 12, after V lost 4 bases and J lost 5 bases. The CDR3 contains 15 residues. CDR3 sequence: CASSPYGEGIDEQYF. The CDR3 bases are TGTGCCAGCAGCCCCTATGGGGAGGGAATCGACGAGCAGTACTTC.

The chain is built from TRBV30 and TRBJ1-3, with TRBD1 matching over 8 bases. Germline V gene sequence: CDR1 GTSNPN, CDR2 SVGIG (reference sequence). V dropped 5 bases and J dropped 6; count of bases not matched to a gene: 6. The CDR3 runs 13 residues. The CDR3 sequence: CAWSRQGQNTIYF. CDR3 bases: TGTGCCTGGTCCCGACAGGGGCAAAACACCATATATTTT. Full variable domain (outside the CDR3, taken from reference TRBV30 and TRBJ1-3): SQTIHQWPATLVQPVGSPLSLECTVEGTSNPNLYWYRQAAGRGLQLLFYSVGIGQISSEVPQNLSASRPQDRQFILSSKKLLLSDSGFYLCAWSRQGQNTIYFGEGSWLTVV.

The chain carries TRBV5-5 and TRBJ2-6; no clear D. The germline V gene encodes CDR1 SGHKS and CDR2 YYEKEE (reference sequence). This CDR3 is built from 15 residues. The ends were cut back, 6 bases at V and 0 bases at J, with 10 bases in the middle. CDR3 in amino acids: CASTLALSGANVLTF. The CDR3 region has the DNA TGTGCCAGCACCTTAGCCCTCTCTGGGGCCAACGTCCTGACTTTC.

The rearrangement uses TRBV19 and TRBJ1-4, with D unclear. Trimming took off 4 bases at V and 8 bases at J, with 11 bases between the two ends. CDR1 is LNHDA and CDR2 is SQIVND in the germline V gene (reference sequence). This CDR3 contains 13 residues. The CDR3 region has the DNA TGTGCCAGTAGTAGTTGGCAGTCCGAAAAACTGTTTTTT. This sequence encodes CASSSWQSEKLFF. The whole variable domain, remainder taken from reference TRBV19 and TRBJ1-4, is DGGITQSPKYLFRKEGQNVTLSCEQNLNHDAMYWYRQDPGQGLRLIYYSQIVNDFQKGDIAEGYSVSREKKESFPLTVTSAQKNPTAFYLCASSSWQSEKLFFGSGTQLSVL.

This clone appeared a single time. This chain links TRBV5-1 with TRBJ2-3; no firm D call. CDR1 is SGHRS, CDR2 YFSETQ, per germline. Between the trimmed V and J ends, which lost 4 bases and 3 bases, there was a span of 18 bases. CDR3 size: 16 residues. CDR3 in amino acids: CASSPVAGLLTDTQYF. Written as DNA, the CDR3 is TGCGCCAGCAGCCCGGTGGCAGGCCTGTTGACAGATACGCAGTATTTT.

This clone has a handful of counts. J is TRBJ1-6 and V is TRBV19; possible D gene TRBD1, 5 bases. CDR3 length: 14 residues. The ends were cut back, 1 base at V and 10 bases at J, with 11 bases in the middle. Germline CDR1 LNHDA, CDR2 SQIVND (reference sequence). The CDR3 region is CASSIVQGGSPLHF. The CDR3 nucleotides are TGTGCCAGTAGTATAGTGCAGGGTGGCTCACCCCTCCACTTT.

The chain has TRBV2 and TRBJ2-5, with D possibly TRBD1 on 5 matching bases. In germline, CDR1 is SNHLY, CDR2 FYNNEI. Trimming took 6 bases from V and 5 from J, leaving 13 bases between them. CDR3 length: 13 amino acids. DNA for the CDR3: TGTGCCAGCAGAGGGGATTTACCGGAGACCCAGTACTTC. It is translated as CASRGDLPETQYF. Looking up the rest from reference TRBV2 and TRBJ2-5 gives the full variable domain: EPEVTQTPSHQVTQMGQEVILRCVPISNHLYFYWYRQILGQKVEFLVSFYNNEISEKSEIFDDQFSVERPDGSNFTLKIRSTKLEDSAMYFCASRGDLPETQYFGPGTRLLVL.

The chain employs TRBV2 and TRBJ1-3; maybe TRBD1 (6 bases). The germline V gene encodes CDR1 SNHLY and CDR2 FYNNEI. V was trimmed by 4 bases and J by 3 bases, leaving 13 bases between them. This CDR3 region has 15 residues. For the CDR3, the DNA is TGTGCCAGCAGTGCTGACAGGTCGCATGGAAACACCATATATTTT. Its protein product is CASSADRSHGNTIYF. The full variable domain, rest sourced from reference TRBV2 and TRBJ1-3, is EPEVTQTPSHQVTQMGQEVILRCVPISNHLYFYWYRQILGQKVEFLVSFYNNEISEKSEIFDDQFSVERPDGSNFTLKIRSTKLEDSAMYFCASSADRSHGNTIYFGEGSWLTVV.

V is TRBV12-3 or TRBV12-4 and J is TRBJ2-3, with D possibly matching TRBD1 (5 bases). The germline V and J ends were trimmed by 6 bases and 6 bases, with 10 bases remaining between them. There are 12 residues in the CDR3. The DNA of the CDR3 is TGTGCCAGCAGATTGGGGCCGGATACGCAGTATTTT. It specifies CASRLGPDTQYF.

J is TRBJ1-1 and V is TRBV5-4, with 8 bases fitting TRBD1. This CDR3 spans 18 amino acids. Unmatched junction bases numbered 14, after V lost 4 bases and J lost 0 bases. CDR1 and CDR2 (germline): SGHNT, YYREEE (reference sequence). CDR3 bases: TGTGCCAGCAGCGTCCGGGACAGGATTACCTACATGAACACTGAAGCTTTCTTT. This encodes CASSVRDRITYMNTEAFF.

The gene calls are TRBV5-1 and TRBJ2-1; TRBD1 matches 7 bases. The germline CDR1 and CDR2 sequences are SGHRS and YFSETQ. V dropped 2 bases and J dropped 5; count of bases not matched to a gene: 7. The CDR3 is 15 amino acids. The CDR3, as DNA: TGCGCCAGCAGCTTCAAACCCGGGACAGACAATGAGCAGTTCTTC. Its protein is CASSFKPGTDNEQFF.

The V and J genes are TRBV7-9 and TRBJ1-6; D unclear. The ends were cut back, 6 bases at V and 6 bases at J, with 9 bases in the middle. This CDR3 comprises 13 residues. Germline V gives CDR1 SEHNR, CDR2 FQNEAQ (reference sequence). CDR3 protein: CASSYLVNSPLHF. CDR3 DNA sequence: TGTGCCAGCAGTTACCTAGTTAATTCACCCCTCCACTTT.